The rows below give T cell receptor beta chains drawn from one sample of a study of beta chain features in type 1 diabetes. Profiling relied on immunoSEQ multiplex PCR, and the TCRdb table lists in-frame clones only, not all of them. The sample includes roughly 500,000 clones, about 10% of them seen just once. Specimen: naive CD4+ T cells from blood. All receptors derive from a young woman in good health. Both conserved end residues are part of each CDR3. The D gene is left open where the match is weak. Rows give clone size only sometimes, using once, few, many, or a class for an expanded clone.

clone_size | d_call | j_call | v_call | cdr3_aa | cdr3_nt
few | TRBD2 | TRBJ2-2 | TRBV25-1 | CASSEGRGAVHRWELFF | TGTGCCAGCAGTGAGGGGCGGGGGGCCGTACACCGGTGGGAGCTGTTTTTT
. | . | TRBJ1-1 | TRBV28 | CASSPTGRTEAFF | TGTGCCAGCAGTCCGACCGGGAGGACTGAAGCTTTCTTT
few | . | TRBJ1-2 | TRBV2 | CASSEVTANYGYTF | TGTGCCAGCAGTGAAGTAACGGCCAACTATGGCTACACCTTC
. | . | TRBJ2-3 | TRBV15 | CATSVGADTQYF | TGTGCCACCTCTGTAGGGGCAGATACGCAGTATTTT
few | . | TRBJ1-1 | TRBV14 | CDSSQGGTGLNTEAFF | TGTGACAGCAGCCAAGGAGGCACGGGGCTGAACACTGAAGCTTTCTTT
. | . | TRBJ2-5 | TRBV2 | CASSWGATQETQYF | TGTGCCAGCAGTTGGGGGGCCACCCAAGAGACCCAGTACTTC
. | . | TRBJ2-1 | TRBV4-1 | CASSQSRLRDFPYNEQFF | TGCGCCAGCAGCCAAAGTCGCTTAAGGGACTTCCCCTACAATGAGCAGTTCTTC
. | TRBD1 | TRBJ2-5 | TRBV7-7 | CASSRTGGFQETQYF | TGTGCCAGCAGCAGGACAGGGGGCTTCCAAGAGACCCAGTACTTC
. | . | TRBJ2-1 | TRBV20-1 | CRDPGEGQFF | TGCAGGGATCCGGGGGAAGGGCAGTTCTTC
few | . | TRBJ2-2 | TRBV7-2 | CASRPYGHTGELFF | TGTGCCAGCAGGCCGTACGGACACACCGGGGAGCTGTTTTTT
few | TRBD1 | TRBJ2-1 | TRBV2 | CASRKTGKYNEQFF | TGTGCCAGCAGGAAGACAGGGAAATACAATGAGCAGTTCTTC
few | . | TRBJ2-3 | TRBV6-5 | CASSYGETSKAVYF | TGTGCCAGCAGTTACGGCGAGACCAGTAAGGCCGTGTATTTT
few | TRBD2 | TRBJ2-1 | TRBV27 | CASSLWASGAVFEQFF | TGTGCCAGCAGTTTATGGGCTAGCGGGGCGGTTTTTGAGCAGTTCTTC
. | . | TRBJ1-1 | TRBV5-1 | CASALPGTRGAFF | TGCGCCAGCGCACTGCCCGGGACAAGAGGCGCTTTCTTT
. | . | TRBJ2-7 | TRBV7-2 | CASSLVRGEQYF | TGTGCCAGCAGCTTAGTTCGTGGCGAGCAGTACTTC
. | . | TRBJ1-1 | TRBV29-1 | CSVDKGGGEAFF | TGCAGCGTTGATAAGGGCGGAGGTGAAGCTTTCTTT
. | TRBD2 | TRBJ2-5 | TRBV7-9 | CASRPGLAGAQETQYF | TGTGCCAGCAGACCCGGACTAGCGGGGGCTCAAGAGACCCAGTACTTC
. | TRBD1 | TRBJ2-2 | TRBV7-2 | CASSPGGAATGELFF | TGTGCCAGCAGCCCAGGGGGCGCCGCCACCGGGGAGCTGTTTTTT
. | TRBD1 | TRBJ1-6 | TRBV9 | CASSAYRGDSPLHF | TGTGCCAGCAGCGCCTACAGGGGTGATTCACCCCTCCACTTT
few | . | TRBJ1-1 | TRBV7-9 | CASSPQVLEAFF | TGTGCCAGCAGCCCCCAGGTTCTGGAAGCTTTCTTT
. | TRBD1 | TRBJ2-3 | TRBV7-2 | CASSPRQGSGTDTQYF | TGTGCCAGCAGCCCTCGACAGGGAAGTGGCACAGATACGCAGTATTTT
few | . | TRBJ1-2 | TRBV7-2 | CASSLTRPNYGYTF | TGTGCCAGCAGCCTAACAAGGCCTAACTATGGCTACACCTTC
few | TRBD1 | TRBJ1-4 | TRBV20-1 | CSAGGQEKLFF | TGCAGTGCTGGGGGACAGGAAAAACTGTTTTTT
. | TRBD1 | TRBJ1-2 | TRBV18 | CASSPLDRDYGYTF | TGTGCCAGCTCACCATTGGACAGGGACTATGGCTACACCTTC
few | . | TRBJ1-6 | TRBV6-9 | CASTAAGVYSPLHF | TGTGCCAGCACCGCCGCCGGCGTGTATTCACCCCTCCACTTT